These 2 T cell receptor beta chains came from one sample sequenced in a study of cytomegalovirus exposure and HLA in healthy donors. The method was immunoSEQ multiplex PCR; TCRdb's version includes in-frame clones alone and lacks a portion of them. The profile shows about 280,000 clones, around 89% of them singletons. Sequencing was done on a sample of PBMCs. The receptors here all came from a young woman in good health and CMV-seronegative.

This chain uses TRBV4-3 with TRBJ2-5; D possibly corresponds to TRBD2 (6 bases). V was cut by 1 base and J by 4 bases, with 13 bases left in between. This CDR3 has 15 amino acids. From germline, CDR1 is LGHNA and CDR2 YSLEER. In DNA, the CDR3 is TGCGCCAGCAGCCAAGCCCCCGGGAGTGGAGAGACCCAGTACTTC. Translating gives CASSQAPGSGETQYF.

The chain links TRBV7-2 to TRBJ2-7; 7 bases match TRBD2. Germline-derived CDR1 and CDR2 are SGHTA and FQGNSA. The CDR3 contains 14 residues. J gave up 1 base and V 0 bases, and 0 bases lay outside the gene matches. The CDR3 is CASSLAGGSYEQYF. In nucleotides, the CDR3 is TGTGCCAGCAGCTTAGCGGGAGGGTCCTACGAGCAGTACTTC.